The clone carrying this TCR beta chain was detected only once. The record originates from a study of blood T cell repertoires in COVID-19. In the study overall: The United States, Italy and Spain were the sources of the acute and convalescent COVID-19 samples. Sources were T cells, B-cell-depleted T cells, or PBMCs; the material itself was cDNA or gDNA.

Seattle participants joined during active infection and were tracked over time. In the study's own analysis: Estimation of nucleated cell counts was performed using reference gene primer amplification. TCRdb keeps only in-frame clones here, not all; method: immunoSEQ multiplex PCR. D and trimming were read from the DNA, whereas the V and J calls and clone size are those reported in that table. Here the sample spans 250,000 to 350,000 clones, about 80% being singletons. The CDR3 covers 16 residues. Sequenced sample: peripheral blood. This receptor was obtained from a person aged 65 to 85 with COVID-19, enrolled during active disease. This chain connects TRBV21-1 to TRBJ2-7; TRBD1 was called by the table and not checked on the DNA. TRBV21-1 is a documented pseudogene. DNA for the CDR3: TGTGCCAGCAGCAAATGTAATGGCAGGGAAACATACGAGCAGTACTTC. Translated: CASSKCNGRETYEQYF.